This T cell receptor (beta chain) was sequenced for a study of cytomegalovirus exposure and HLA in healthy donors. This table comes from immunoSEQ multiplex PCR, and its TCRdb copy is limited to in-frame clones, with some not included. Of fewer than 200,000 clones listed, about 90% were seen once; the top ten hold about 2.9%. This CDR3 comprises 14 residues. V lost 5 bases to trimming and J lost 0 bases; unmatched junction nucleotides: 1. Germline V gene lookup returns CDR1 SEHNR and CDR2 FQNEAQ (reference sequence). Worth noting for this clone: Its antigen is currently unknown.

Study-wide findings and caveats: In the 130 or so validation repertoires, a later analysis found that first-cohort TCR clusters tended to co-occur.

This TCR derives from a young woman in good health and CMV-seropositive. The sequenced sample was PBMCs. The J gene is TRBJ1-3, the V gene TRBV7-9; 7 bases align to TRBD1. The CDR3 sequence: CASSGQDSGNTIYF. CDR3 nucleotides: TGTGCCAGCAGCGGACAGGACTCTGGAAACACCATATATTTT.